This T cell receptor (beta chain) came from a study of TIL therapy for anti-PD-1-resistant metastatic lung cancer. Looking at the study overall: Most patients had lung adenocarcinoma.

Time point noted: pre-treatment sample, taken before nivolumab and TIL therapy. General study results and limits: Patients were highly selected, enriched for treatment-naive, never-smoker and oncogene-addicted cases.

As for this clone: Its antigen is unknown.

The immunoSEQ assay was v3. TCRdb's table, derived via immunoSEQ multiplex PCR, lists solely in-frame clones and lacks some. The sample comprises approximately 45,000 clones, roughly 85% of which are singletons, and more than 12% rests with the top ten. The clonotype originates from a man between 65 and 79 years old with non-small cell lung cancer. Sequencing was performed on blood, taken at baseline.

In nucleotides, the CDR3 is TGTGCCAGCAGCCCCAGGGACTGGGCCGGGGAGCTGTTTTTT. It translates to CASSPRDWAGELFF. This rearrangement joins TRBV13 to TRBJ2-2, with D maybe TRBD2 (6 bases). V was shortened by 5 bases and J by 6 bases, with 13 bases between the two germline ends. Germline V CDR1 and CDR2: PRHDT, FYEKMQ (reference sequence). The CDR3 loop spans 14 amino acids.